This T cell receptor (beta chain) was recorded in a study of cytotoxic CD8 clonotypes in ibrutinib-treated CLL. Study outcomes and limitations: While tracking circulating CD8+ T-cell counts, baseline clonality exceeded that of age-matched healthy donors.

This clone has a single count. Its antigen is undetermined. This table comes from immunoSEQ multiplex PCR, and its TCRdb copy is limited to in-frame clones, with some not included. The data contain 35,000 to 55,000 clones, under 75% of them singletons. V gave up 5 bases and J gave up 2 bases; unmatched junction bases: 9. This CDR3 spans 16 amino acids. Germline CDR1 is SEHNR and CDR2 is FQNEAQ (reference sequence). The sequencing here drew on PBMCs, taken after 12 months of ibrutinib treatment. The J gene is TRBJ2-1, the V gene TRBV7-9; 7 bases match TRBD1. The origin of this receptor is a human donor with chronic lymphocytic leukemia. This chain's CDR3 is CASSNAWDRAYNEQFF. CDR3 sequence (DNA): TGTGCCAGCAGCAATGCTTGGGACAGAGCCTACAATGAGCAGTTCTTC. The full variable domain, with the rest looked up from reference TRBV7-9 and TRBJ2-1, is DTGVSQNPRHKITKRGQNVTFRCDPISEHNRLYWYRQTLGQGPEFLTYFQNEAQLEKSRLLSDRFSAERPKGSFSTLEIQRTEQGDSAMYLCASSNAWDRAYNEQFFGPGTRLTVL.